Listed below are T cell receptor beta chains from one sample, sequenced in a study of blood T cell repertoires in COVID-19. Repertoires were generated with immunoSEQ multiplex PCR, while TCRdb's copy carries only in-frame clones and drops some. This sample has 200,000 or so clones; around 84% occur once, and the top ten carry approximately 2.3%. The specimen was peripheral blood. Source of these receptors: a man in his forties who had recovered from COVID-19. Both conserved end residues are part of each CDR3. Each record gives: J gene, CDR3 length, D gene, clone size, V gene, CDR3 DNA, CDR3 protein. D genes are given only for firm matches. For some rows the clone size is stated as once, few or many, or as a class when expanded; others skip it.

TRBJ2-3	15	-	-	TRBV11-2	TGTGCCAGCAGCTTAAGGCTAGGGAGGACAGATACGCAGTATTTT	CASSLRLGRTDTQYF
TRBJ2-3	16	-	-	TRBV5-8	TGTGCCAGCAGCTTGCCCCTAGGTACTAGCACAGATACGCAGTATTTT	CASSLPLGTSTDTQYF
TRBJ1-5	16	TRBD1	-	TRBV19	TGTGCCAGTAGTATGGGCGGGACAGCTATTCCACAGCCCCAGCATTTT	CASSMGGTAIPQPQHF
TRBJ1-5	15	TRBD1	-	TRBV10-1	TGCGCCAGCAGCCCCCGGGACAGGGTTGGACAGCCCCAGCATTTT	CASSPRDRVGQPQHF
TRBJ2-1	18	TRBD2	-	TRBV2	TGTGCCAGCAGTGAACCTAGCGGGGGCCTGAGCTCCTACAATGAGCAGTTCTTC	CASSEPSGGLSSYNEQFF
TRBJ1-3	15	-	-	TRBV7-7	TGTGCCAGCAGCTTAGCCCCGGGATCTGGAAACACCATATATTTT	CASSLAPGSGNTIYF
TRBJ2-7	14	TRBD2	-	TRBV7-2	TGTGCCAGCAGCATCAGCGGGGACCCCTACGAGCAGTACTTC	CASSISGDPYEQYF
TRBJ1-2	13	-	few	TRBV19	TGTGCCAGTATTCGAGGGAGCGGCTATGGCTACACCTTC	CASIRGSGYGYTF
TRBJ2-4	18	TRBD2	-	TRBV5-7	TGTGCCAGCAGCTTGTCGTTAGCGGGAGGGCCTGGCAAAAACATTCAGTACTTC	CASSLSLAGGPGKNIQYF
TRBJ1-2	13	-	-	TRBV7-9	TGTGCCAGCAGCTTAGGGGCAGGGTACGGCTACACCTTC	CASSLGAGYGYTF
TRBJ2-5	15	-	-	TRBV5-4	TGTGCCAGCAGCTTGGCCCTCACTCGCCAAGAGACCCAGTACTTC	CASSLALTRQETQYF
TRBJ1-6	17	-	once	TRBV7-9	TGTGCCAGCAGTTCTGGAGGGGCCCGCTCCTATAATTCACCCCTCCACTTT	CASSSGGARSYNSPLHF
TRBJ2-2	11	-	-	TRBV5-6	TGTGCCAGCAGCTTATCAGGGGAGCTGTTTTTT	CASSLSGELFF
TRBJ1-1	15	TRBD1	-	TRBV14	TGTGCCAGCAGCCAAGGACAGGGGACGTTCACTGAAGCTTTCTTT	CASSQGQGTFTEAFF
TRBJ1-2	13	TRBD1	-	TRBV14	TGTGCCAGCAGCCAAGGGACAGGCTATGGCTACACCTTC	CASSQGTGYGYTF
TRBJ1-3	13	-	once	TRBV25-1	TGTGCCAGCAGACGAGCCCCCGGAAACACCATATATTTT	CASRRAPGNTIYF